This TCR beta chain is from a study of T-cell memory formation after mild COVID-19. The table lists this clonotype with many counts. Germline CDR1 is SGHRS and CDR2 is YFSETQ. V shed 7 bases and J 2 bases; nucleotides not matched to a gene: 11. This CDR3 has 15 residues. MiXCR, applied by TCRdb to the 5' RACE reads, yields one record per CDR3 protein. This table holds about 130,000 distinct CDR3 sequences, over 15% found once. The sequence came from a man between 18 and 29 years old who had mild COVID-19 (a few samples of this study predate the infection). Cell type and time point are not known. The material sequenced was PBMCs or a T cell subset sorted from them (not recorded which). The V call is TRBV5-1, the J call TRBJ2-5; TRBD1 aligns across 7 bases. CDR3 DNA sequence: TGCGCCAGCGGCGACCCCGGGACAGTGCAAGAGACCCAGTACTTC. It is translated as CASGDPGTVQETQYF.